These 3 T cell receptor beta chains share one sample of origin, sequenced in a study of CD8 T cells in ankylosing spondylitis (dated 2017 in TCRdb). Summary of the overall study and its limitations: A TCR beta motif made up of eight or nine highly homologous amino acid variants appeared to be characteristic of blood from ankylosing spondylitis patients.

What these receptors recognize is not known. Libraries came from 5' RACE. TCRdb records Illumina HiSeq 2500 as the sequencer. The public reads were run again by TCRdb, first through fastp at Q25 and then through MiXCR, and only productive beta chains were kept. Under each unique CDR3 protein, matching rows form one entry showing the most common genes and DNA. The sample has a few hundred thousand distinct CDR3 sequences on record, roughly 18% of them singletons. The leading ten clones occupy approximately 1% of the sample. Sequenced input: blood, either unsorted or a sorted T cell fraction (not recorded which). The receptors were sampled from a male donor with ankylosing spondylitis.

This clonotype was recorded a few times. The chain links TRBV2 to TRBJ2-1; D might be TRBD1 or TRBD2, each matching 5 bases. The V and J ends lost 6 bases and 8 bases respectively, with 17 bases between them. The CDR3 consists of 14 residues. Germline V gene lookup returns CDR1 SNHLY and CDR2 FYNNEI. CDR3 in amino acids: CASRGVARGHEQFF. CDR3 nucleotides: TGTGCCAGCAGGGGGGTAGCGAGAGGGCATGAGCAGTTCTTC.

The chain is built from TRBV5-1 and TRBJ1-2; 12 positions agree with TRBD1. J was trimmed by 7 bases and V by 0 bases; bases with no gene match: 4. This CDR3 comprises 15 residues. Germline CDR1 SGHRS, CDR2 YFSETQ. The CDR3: CASSLVGTGGSGYTF. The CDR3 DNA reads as TGCGCCAGCAGCTTGGTAGGGACAGGGGGCTCTGGCTACACCTTC.

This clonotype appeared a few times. This CDR3 reads CAWNGGLDTQYF. CDR3 DNA: TGTGCCTGGAATGGGGGCTTAGATACGCAGTATTTT. The rearrangement uses TRBV30 and TRBJ2-3, with a tentative D call TRBD1 (6 bases). The germline V and J ends were trimmed by 4 bases and 5 bases, with 10 bases remaining between them. Germline CDR1 reads GTSNPN; CDR2 reads SVGIG (reference sequence). This CDR3 comprises 12 residues.